The clone carrying this T cell receptor beta chain has a count of ten or more. Its cognate antigen is unknown. TCRdb independently ran MiXCR on the 5' RACE reads; one entry per CDR3 protein. The profile covers 150,000 to 200,000 distinct CDR3 sequences, with approximately 13% appearing a single time and more than 9.5% taken by the ten largest. The data were obtained in a study of CD8 T cells in ankylosing spondylitis. The CDR3 is 14 residues long. J lost 4 bases, V lost 0 bases, and 3 bases had no gene match. The germline CDR1 and CDR2 sequences are SGHRS and YFSETQ. Study-wide points: In synovial fluid and blood from reactive arthritis, some motif variants were previously reported.

The rearrangement joins TRBV5-1 to TRBJ2-5, with 7 positions matching TRBD2. The sample taken for sequencing was blood, either unsorted or a sorted T cell fraction (not recorded which). This TCR derives from a female donor with ankylosing spondylitis or in good health (not recorded which). The CDR3 reads CASSLGRGGETQYF. In DNA form, the CDR3 reads TGCGCCAGCAGCTTGGGTCGCGGGGGAGAGACCCAGTACTTC.